This T cell receptor (beta chain) was sequenced for a study of T-cell reconstitution after alpha-beta-depleted transplantation in children. Preparation of the TCRbeta library used unique molecular identifiers. TCRdb re-called the PCR reads with MiXCR, one entry per CDR3 protein. This sample carries fewer than 400,000 distinct CDR3 sequences, approximately 23% of them seen once, and the ten largest clones take 9.5% to 12%. The specimen comprised PBMCs, mostly from graft donor cells, sampled 180 days after TCRalphabeta/CD19-depleted stem cell transplant. The TCR comes from a male patient younger than 18 who had a stem cell transplant for acute lymphoblastic leukemia, so the T cells may come from the graft donor.

CDR3 in DNA: TGTGCCAGTAGCAACAGGGGGCTGTACGAGCAGTACTTC. Protein product: CASSNRGLYEQYF. The chain is built from TRBV19 and TRBJ2-7, with 9 bases matching TRBD1. This CDR3 has 13 residues. Germline V gives CDR1 LNHDA, CDR2 SQIVND (reference sequence). J lost 4 bases, V lost 6 bases, and 4 bases had no gene match.